This TCR beta chain comes out of a study of T cell changes during pregnancy in multiple sclerosis. Some clones are missing from TCRdb's copy, which holds only in-frame ones; the method was immunoSEQ multiplex PCR. Of around 50,000 clones listed, approximately 91% are singletons. The length of the CDR3 is 15 residues. Per the germline V gene, CDR1 is SGHTA and CDR2 is FQGNSA. Trimming left V 5 bases short and J 0 bases short, with 14 bases between. The sample here was CD4+ T cells from peripheral blood mononuclear cells, taken in the third trimester of pregnancy. V gene TRBV7-2 combines with J gene TRBJ2-7; possible D gene TRBD1, 7 bases. The receptor was isolated from a female donor with multiple sclerosis, enrolled in a pregnancy study. CDR3 sequence reads: CASSPRGASSYEQYF. The CDR3 DNA follows: TGTGCCAGCAGCCCCAGGGGGGCGAGCTCCTACGAGCAGTACTTC.